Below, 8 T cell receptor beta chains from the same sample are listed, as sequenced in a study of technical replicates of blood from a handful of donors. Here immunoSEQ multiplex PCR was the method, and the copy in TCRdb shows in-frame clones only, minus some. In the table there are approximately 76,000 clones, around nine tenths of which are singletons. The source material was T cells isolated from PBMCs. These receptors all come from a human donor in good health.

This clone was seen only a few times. The CDR3 loop is CASNRLGGNDEQFF. The CDR3 coding sequence is TGTGCCAGCAATCGACTAGGAGGGAACGATGAGCAGTTCTTC. The rearrangement uses TRBV6-5 and TRBJ2-1; D perhaps matches TRBD2 (6 bases). The V gene lost 7 bases and the J gene lost 8 bases, with 18 bases spanning the gap. The CDR3 extends over 14 amino acids. Germline V lookup: CDR1 MNHEY, CDR2 SVGAGI.

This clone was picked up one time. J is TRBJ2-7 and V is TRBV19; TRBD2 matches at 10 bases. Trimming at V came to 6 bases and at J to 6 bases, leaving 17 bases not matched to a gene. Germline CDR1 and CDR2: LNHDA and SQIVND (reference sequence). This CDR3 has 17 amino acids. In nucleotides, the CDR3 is TGTGCCAGTAGCAATCTAGCGGGGGACCTCTCCCATCTCGAGCAGTACTTC. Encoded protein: CASSNLAGDLSHLEQYF.

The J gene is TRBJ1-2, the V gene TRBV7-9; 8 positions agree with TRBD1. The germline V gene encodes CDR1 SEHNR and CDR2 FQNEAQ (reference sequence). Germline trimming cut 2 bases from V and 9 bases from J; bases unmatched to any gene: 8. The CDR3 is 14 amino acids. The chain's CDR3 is CASSLRGTGGSYTF. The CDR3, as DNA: TGTGCCAGCAGCTTACGTGGGACAGGTGGAAGCTACACCTTC.

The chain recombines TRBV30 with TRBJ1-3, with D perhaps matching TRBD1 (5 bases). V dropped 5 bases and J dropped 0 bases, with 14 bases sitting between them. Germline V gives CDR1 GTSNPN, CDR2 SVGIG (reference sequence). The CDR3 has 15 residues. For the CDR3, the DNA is TGTGCCTGGGCACAGGACCGAAGCTCTGGAAACACCATATATTTT. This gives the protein CAWAQDRSSGNTIYF. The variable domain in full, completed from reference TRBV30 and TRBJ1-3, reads SQTIHQWPATLVQPVGSPLSLECTVEGTSNPNLYWYRQAAGRGLQLLFYSVGIGQISSEVPQNLSASRPQDRQFILSSKKLLLSDSGFYLCAWAQDRSSGNTIYFGEGSWLTVV.

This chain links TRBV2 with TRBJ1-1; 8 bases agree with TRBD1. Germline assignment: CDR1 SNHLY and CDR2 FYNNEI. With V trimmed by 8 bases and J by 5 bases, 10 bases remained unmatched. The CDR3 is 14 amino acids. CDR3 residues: CASVPAGGRTEAFF. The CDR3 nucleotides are TGTGCCAGCGTACCTGCAGGGGGCCGGACTGAAGCTTTCTTT.

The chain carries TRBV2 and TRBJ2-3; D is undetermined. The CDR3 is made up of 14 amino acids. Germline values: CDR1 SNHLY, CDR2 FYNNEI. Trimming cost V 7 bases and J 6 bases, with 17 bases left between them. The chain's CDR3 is CASTNLNSSDTQYF. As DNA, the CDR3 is TGTGCCAGCACTAATTTGAATAGTTCGGATACGCAGTATTTT.

The CDR3 DNA is TGTGCCAGCACTAAATCGAAATACGAGCAGTACTTC. Protein: CASTKSKYEQYF. The chain joins TRBV6-1 to TRBJ2-7; D remains ambiguous. Trimming took 7 bases from V and 4 from J, leaving 11 bases between them. The CDR3 length is 12 residues. Germline V gene sequence: CDR1 MNHNS, CDR2 SASEGT.

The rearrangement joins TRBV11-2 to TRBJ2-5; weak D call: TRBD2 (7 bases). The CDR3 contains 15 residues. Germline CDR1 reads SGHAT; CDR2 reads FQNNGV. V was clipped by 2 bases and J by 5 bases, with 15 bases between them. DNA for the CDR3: TGTGCCAGCAGCTTATCGACCGAGGGGGGGGAGACCCAGTACTTC. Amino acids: CASSLSTEGGETQYF. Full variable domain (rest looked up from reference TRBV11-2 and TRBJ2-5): EAGVAQSPRYKIIEKRQSVAFWCNPISGHATLYWYQQILGQGPKLLIQFQNNGVVDDSQLPKDRFSAERLKGVDSTLKIQPAKLEDSAVYLCASSLSTEGGETQYFGPGTRLLVL.